This T cell receptor beta chain is drawn from a study of T cells after yellow fever vaccination. This clonotype was detected only a few times. The antigen is not known. Study outcomes and limitations: Contaminating bulk clonotypes could be abundant in FACS-sorted repertoires.

The authors made TCR cDNA by 5'RACE template switching, adding a universal primer site and UMIs. TCRdb reprocessed the 5' RACE reads with MiXCR, giving one entry per CDR3 protein. The sample holds about 510,000 distinct CDR3 sequences; 21% are singletons and the top ten take approximately 15%. The CDR3 consists of 14 residues. V was clipped by 6 bases and J by 8 bases; unmatched bases: 9. CDR1 and CDR2 (germline): DFQATT, SNEGSKA (reference sequence). The receptor was isolated from a man in his late teens or twenties who received the YFV17D yellow fever vaccine. The material sequenced was PBMCs, taken roughly 20 days after the first yellow fever vaccination. The chain combines TRBV20-1 with TRBJ2-3; TRBD2 matches 12 bases. The CDR3 region is CSATASGGAATQYF. CDR3 nucleotide sequence: TGCAGTGCAACAGCTAGCGGGGGGGCCGCTACGCAGTATTTT.